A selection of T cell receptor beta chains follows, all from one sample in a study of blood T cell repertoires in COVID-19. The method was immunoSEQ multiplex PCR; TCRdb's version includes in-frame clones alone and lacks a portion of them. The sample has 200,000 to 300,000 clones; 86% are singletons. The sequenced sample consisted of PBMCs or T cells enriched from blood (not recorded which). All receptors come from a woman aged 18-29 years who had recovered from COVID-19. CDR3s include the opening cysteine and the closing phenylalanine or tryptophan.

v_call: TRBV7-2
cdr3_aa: CASSQRQGASLEAFF

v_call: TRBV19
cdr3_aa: CASRQGGGDEQFF

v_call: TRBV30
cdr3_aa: CAWSSETNEKLFF

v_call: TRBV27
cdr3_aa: CASRPLENRRTSSYEQYF

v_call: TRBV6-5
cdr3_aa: CASSSDFYNEQFF

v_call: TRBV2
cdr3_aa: CASSVGQGINQPQHF

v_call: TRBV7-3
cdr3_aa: CASSLFGLVSNEQYF

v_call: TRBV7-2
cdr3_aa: CASSRTEIYNSPLHF

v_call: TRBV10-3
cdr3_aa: CAISEPAGGPGDTQYF

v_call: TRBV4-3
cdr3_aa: CASSQMDRGNGYTF

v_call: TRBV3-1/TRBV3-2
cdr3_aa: CASGSVYETQYF

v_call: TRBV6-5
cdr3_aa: CASTQLAAGGEQFF

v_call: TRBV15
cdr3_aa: CATSREQEPGQPQHF

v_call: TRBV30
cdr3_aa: CAWSVTGDSPLHF

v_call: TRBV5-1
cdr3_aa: CASSLATGTSGRRGTDTQYF

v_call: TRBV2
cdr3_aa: CASSNRVLGEQYF

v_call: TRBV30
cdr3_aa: CAWTHASTDTQYF

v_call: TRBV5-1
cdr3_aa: CASSQGDGPYGYTF

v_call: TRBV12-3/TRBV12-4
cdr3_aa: CASSLTGETQYF

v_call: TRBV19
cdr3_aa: CASSIMTGGGYGYTF

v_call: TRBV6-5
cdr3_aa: CASRGTDHQPQHF

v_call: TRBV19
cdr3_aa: CASNGEAGYTF

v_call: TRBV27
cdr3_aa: CASGSGLARPSADTQYF

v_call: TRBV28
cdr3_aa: CASMTGHSYSGANVLTF

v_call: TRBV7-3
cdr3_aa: CASSPGLAAQETQYF

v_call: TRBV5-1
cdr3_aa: CASSLGWTSADGETQYF

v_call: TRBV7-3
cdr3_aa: CASSALLGTGEVNEQFF

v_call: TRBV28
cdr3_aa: CASSPGSLADTQYF

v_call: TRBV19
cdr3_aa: CASSNRGGQPQHF

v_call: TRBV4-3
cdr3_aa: CASSQDGRSPLHF

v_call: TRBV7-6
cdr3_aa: CASSLGRENIQYF

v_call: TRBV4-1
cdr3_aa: CASSPSGITYEQYF

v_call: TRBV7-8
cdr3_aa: CASSQNGEKLFF

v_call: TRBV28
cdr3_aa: CASSSPTRPQHF

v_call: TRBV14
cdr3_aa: CASSQDPIRDSSYTGELFF

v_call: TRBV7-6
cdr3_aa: CASSLPGGGYNEQFF

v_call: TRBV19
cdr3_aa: CASSIPTSGRDERFF